The clone carrying this TCR beta chain showed up many times. Its specificity is not known. This sample was taken from a study of neurological immune-mediated disorders. Overall study findings and caveats: Private repertoires in all groups were suggested by the finding that expanded clones across subjects shared no CDR3 amino acid sequences.

TCRdb reprocessed the 5' RACE reads with MiXCR, giving one entry per CDR3 protein. The repertoire holds around 100,000 distinct CDR3 sequences, 11% seen once, with approximately 3.1% in the top ten. CDR3 length: 14 residues. Germline V gene sequence: CDR1 LGHNA, CDR2 YNFKEQ. V was trimmed by 0 bases and J by 2 bases, leaving 7 bases between them. The time point: longitudinal time-point 3. The rearrangement links TRBV4-2 to TRBJ2-5; tentatively, D is TRBD2 (5 bases). Input material: PBMCs. This TCR derives from a female donor with HTLV-1-associated myelopathy (HAM/TSP). The CDR3 is CASSQEGGQETQYF. The CDR3 DNA is TGTGCCAGCAGCCAAGAAGGAGGACAAGAGACCCAGTACTTC.